Below are 30 T cell receptor beta chains sequenced from a single sample in a study of patients and donors after allogeneic stem cell transplantation. MiXCR was run by TCRdb on the RT-PCR reads, yielding one entry per CDR3 protein. The table records 7,300 or so distinct CDR3 sequences, 9.5% to 15% of them present only once. Specimen: blood, either unsorted or a sorted T cell fraction (not recorded which). Receptors originate from a human donor who was either an allogeneic HSCT recipient or a stem cell or donor lymphocyte infusion donor (not recorded which). It is not recorded whose cells these are; they may come from a transplant donor.

This clonotype was seen a handful of times. The rearrangement joins TRBV5-1 to TRBJ2-1, with no clear D. Trimming cost V 0 bases and J 5 bases, with 6 bases left between them. Germline V gene sequence: CDR1 SGHRS, CDR2 YFSETQ. There are 13 residues in the CDR3. The CDR3 loop is CASSLDYNNEQFF. CDR3 DNA: TGCGCCAGCAGCTTGGACTACAACAATGAGCAGTTCTTC.

In its sample, this clonotype was seen a few times. The V and J genes are TRBV25-1 and TRBJ2-3, with 9 bases matching TRBD2. This CDR3 comprises 16 residues. The germline CDR1 and CDR2 sequences are MGHDK and SYGVNS. Trimming removed 1 base from V and 4 bases from J; junction bases left unmatched: 6. CDR3 region: CASSELSGGFPDTQYF. The CDR3, as DNA: TGTGCCAGCAGTGAATTGAGCGGGGGGTTCCCAGATACGCAGTATTTT.

This clonotype was counted at least ten times. The chain carries TRBV6-2 or TRBV6-3 and TRBJ2-5, with TRBD2 matching over 7 bases. Germline lookup yields CDR1 MNHEY and CDR2 SVGEGT. CDR3 length: 11 residues. Trimming took 10 bases from V and 7 from J; bases not matched to a gene: 6. CDR3 residues: CATGGGGTQYF. The CDR3 DNA reads TGTGCCACGGGAGGCGGCGGGACCCAGTACTTC.

There are a few counts of this clonotype. The chain combines TRBV15 with TRBJ2-3; D could derive from TRBD1 or TRBD2 (5 bases each). This CDR3 comprises 16 residues. Trimming stripped 3 bases from V and 1 base from J, with 14 bases between. Germline V CDR1 and CDR2: LNHNV, YYDKDF (reference sequence). The CDR3 nucleotides are TGTGCCACCAGCAGGGGGCAGGGACGCGGCACAGATACGCAGTATTTT. Translating gives CATSRGQGRGTDTQYF.

This clonotype was counted only a few times. V is TRBV19 and J is TRBJ2-1, with 12 nucleotides matching TRBD2. Per germline, CDR1 LNHDA and CDR2 SQIVND (reference sequence). This CDR3 is built from 14 residues. J was trimmed by 6 bases and V by 10 bases; bases with no gene match: 7. The DNA of the CDR3 is TGTGCCACGTGCCGGACTAGCGGGACCAATGAGCAGTTCTTC. This translates into CATCRTSGTNEQFF.

The gene calls are TRBV15 and TRBJ1-2; the D is unclear. This CDR3 is built from 15 residues. Trimming stripped 8 bases from V and 5 bases from J, with 21 bases between. CDR1 is LNHNV, CDR2 YYDKDF, per germline (reference sequence). CDR3 in DNA: TGTGCCACCGTATATGGTACCCGGACGGCTTATGGCTACACCTTC. Its translation is CATVYGTRTAYGYTF.

There are many counts of this clonotype. The rearrangement uses TRBV18 and TRBJ2-7; 9 bases match TRBD2. The CDR3 covers 13 residues. The V gene's germline CDR1 is KGHSH and CDR2 LQKENI. Trimming cost V 6 bases and J 3 bases; bases outside gene matches: 3. As DNA, the CDR3 is TGTGCCAGCTCGCAGCGGGGGGACTACGAGCAGTACGTC. This encodes CASSQRGDYEQYV.

This clonotype was seen at least ten times. The rearrangement joins TRBV4-2 to TRBJ2-2; TRBD1 agrees at 12 bases. V lost 4 bases, J lost 3 bases, and 9 bases stayed unmatched. From germline, CDR1 is LGHNA and CDR2 YNFKEQ. CDR3 length: 18 residues. CDR3 in DNA: TGTGCCAGCAGCCTTACGGCAGGGACAGGGGGCGACACCGGGGAGCTGTTTTTT. This translates into CASSLTAGTGGDTGELFF.

This clonotype was counted many times. The gene calls are TRBV10-3 and TRBJ2-1, with 7 bases aligning to TRBD1. From germline, CDR1 is ENHRY and CDR2 SYGVKD. V lost 2 bases to trimming and J lost 6 bases; unmatched junction nucleotides: 7. This CDR3 is built from 15 residues. The CDR3 nucleotides read TGTGCCATCAGTGAGGACAGGGCAGCTGTCAATGAGCAGTTCTTC. Protein: CAISEDRAAVNEQFF.

This clonotype came up many times. J is TRBJ1-1 and V is TRBV12-3 or TRBV12-4; D possibly corresponds to TRBD1 (5 bases). Trimming pared 2 bases from V and 2 bases from J, leaving 9 bases between. The length of the CDR3 is 14 residues. CDR3 nucleotide sequence: TGTGCCAGCAGTTTATCAGGGTTCAACACTGAAGCTTTCTTT. The encoded protein is CASSLSGFNTEAFF.

This clonotype was found a few times. The CDR3 coding sequence is TGTGCCAGCAGTTCTCATTTTAACTATGGCTACACCTTC. It specifies CASSSHFNYGYTF. The V and J genes are TRBV7-9 and TRBJ1-2; D is unresolved. The CDR3 runs to 13 residues. Trimming cost V 6 bases and J 1 base, with 9 bases left between them. The V gene's germline CDR1 is SEHNR and CDR2 FQNEAQ (reference sequence).

Only a few counts were recorded for this clonotype. V gene TRBV9 combines with J gene TRBJ1-1, with D uncertain. CDR3 size: 15 residues. Per the germline V gene, CDR1 is SGDLS and CDR2 is YYNGEE. The V gene lost 3 bases and the J gene lost 7 bases, with 19 bases spanning the gap. CDR3 nucleotides: TGTGCCAGCAGCGCCGCCCCGCGGACGTATGGTGAAGCTTTCTTT. This sequence encodes CASSAAPRTYGEAFF. Full variable domain (remainder filled in from reference TRBV9 and TRBJ1-1): DSGVTQTPKHLITATGQRVTLRCSPRSGDLSVYWYQQSLDQGLQFLIQYYNGEERAKGNILERFSAQQFPDLHSELNLSSLELGDSALYFCASSAAPRTYGEAFFGQGTRLTVV.

This clonotype has at least ten counts. This chain connects TRBV20-1 to TRBJ1-6; D is perhaps TRBD1 (5 bases). Germline CDR1 DFQATT, CDR2 SNEGSKA (reference sequence). The CDR3 consists of 16 residues. Trimming shortened V by 2 bases and J by 0 bases, and 11 bases separated the two germline ends. The CDR3 region is CSARSTVSSYNSPLHF. The CDR3, as DNA: TGCAGTGCTAGATCGACAGTGAGCTCCTATAATTCACCCCTCCACTTT.

This clonotype was seen a few times. The chain joins TRBV12-3 or TRBV12-4 to TRBJ2-7; TRBD1 matches 8 bases. This CDR3 has 14 residues. J was trimmed by 2 bases and V by 5 bases; bases with no gene match: 5. The chain's CDR3 is CASSVDRVTYEQYV. The CDR3 nucleotides read TGTGCCAGCAGTGTGGACAGGGTGACCTACGAGCAGTACGTC.

This clonotype appeared a few times. The chain employs TRBV7-3 and TRBJ2-5; maybe TRBD1 (6 bases). From germline, CDR1 is SGHTA and CDR2 FQGTGA. The CDR3 runs 14 residues. The ends were cut back, 5 bases at V and 2 bases at J, with 12 bases in the middle. The CDR3 DNA reads as TGTGCCAGCAGCCCCACAGGGAAACAAGAGACCCAGTACTTC. The encoded protein is CASSPTGKQETQYF.

This clonotype was seen a handful of times. The chain combines TRBV29-1 with TRBJ2-1; D might be TRBD1 (5 bases). Germline assignment: CDR1 SQVTM and CDR2 ANQGSEA. The CDR3 has 16 residues. V was cut by 5 bases and J by 5 bases, with 22 bases left in between. CDR3 residues: CSVSKDTGVRNNEQFF. The CDR3 region has the DNA TGCAGCGTTTCTAAAGACACAGGAGTTAGGAACAATGAGCAGTTCTTC.

This clonotype was counted a few times. V is TRBV6-5 and J is TRBJ2-5; tentatively, D is TRBD1 (5 bases). CDR3 length: 13 amino acids. Deletions cut 6 bases from V and 5 bases from J, with 13 bases between. Per germline, CDR1 MNHEY and CDR2 SVGAGI. CDR3 in amino acids: CASSPQGAETQYF. The CDR3 DNA follows: TGTGCCAGCAGCCCCCAGGGTGCCGAGACCCAGTACTTC.

This clonotype was observed many times. The V call is TRBV4-1, the J call TRBJ1-4; D remains unclear. This CDR3 region has 15 residues. Germline CDR1 reads MGHRA; CDR2 reads YSYEKL. V was shortened by 3 bases and J by 6 bases, with 14 bases between the two germline ends. Here the CDR3 DNA reads TGCGCCAGCAGCCATGTGGTCGGAGCCGATGAAAAACTGTTTTTT. This encodes CASSHVVGADEKLFF.

This chain links TRBV12-3 or TRBV12-4 with TRBJ1-1, with D possibly being TRBD1 (5 bases). The CDR3 totals 14 residues. V lost 8 bases to trimming and J lost 0 bases, with 13 bases between them. The CDR3 DNA reads TGTGCCAGCGTAAGGGACGGGATGAACACTGAAGCTTTCTTT. It is translated as CASVRDGMNTEAFF.

The CDR3, as DNA: TGTGCCAGCAGTCTACGTCCGGCCTACGAGCAGTACTTC. Its translation is CASSLRPAYEQYF. The chain recombines TRBV27 with TRBJ2-7; no definite D call. CDR3 size: 13 residues. Germline V gene data show CDR1 as MNHEY and CDR2 as SMNVEV (reference sequence). V lost 5 bases and J 2 bases, leaving 10 bases between the germline ends.

V gene TRBV24-1 combines with J gene TRBJ2-1; 11 bases fit TRBD2. The CDR3 consists of 15 residues. The V segment lost 1 base and the J segment 7 bases; nucleotides outside the gene matches: 2. Germline V gives CDR1 KGHDR, CDR2 SFDVKD. This CDR3 is CATSDLLAGDNEQFF. CDR3 in DNA: TGTGCCACCAGTGATTTACTAGCGGGAGATAATGAGCAGTTCTTC.

This clonotype was seen many times. The V and J genes are TRBV6-5 and TRBJ1-5; TRBD1 matches at 8 bases. V gave up 5 bases and J gave up 2 bases; unmatched junction bases: 5. The CDR3 length is 15 residues. The germline CDR1 and CDR2 sequences are MNHEY and SVGAGI. The DNA for the CDR3 is TGTGCCAGCAGTAAGAAGACAGGGGGCAATCAGCCCCAGCATTTT. Its protein product is CASSKKTGGNQPQHF.

This clonotype was counted ten times or more. The chain uses TRBV5-5 and TRBJ1-1; 8 nucleotides match TRBD1. In germline, CDR1 is SGHKS, CDR2 YYEKEE (reference sequence). This CDR3 region has 15 residues. With V trimmed by 6 bases and J by 0 bases, 7 bases remained unmatched. This CDR3 is CASTIGTGLNTEAFF. DNA for the CDR3: TGTGCCAGCACCATTGGGACAGGCCTGAACACTGAAGCTTTCTTT.

Ten or more counts support this clonotype. The rearrangement links TRBV6-2 or TRBV6-3 to TRBJ2-1; perhaps TRBD2 as D (6 bases). The germline V and J ends were trimmed by 5 bases and 4 bases, with 12 bases remaining between them. The CDR3 is made up of 14 amino acids. Germline V gene data show CDR1 as MNHEY and CDR2 as SVGEGT. In DNA, the CDR3 is TGTGCCAGCAGTCGTATCGGGGGTTACAATGAGCAGTTCTTC. The encoded protein is CASSRIGGYNEQFF.

The sample holds many counts of this clonotype. The chain recombines TRBV12-3 or TRBV12-4 with TRBJ1-1, with unresolved D. Trimming shortened V by 6 bases and J by 4 bases, and 12 bases separated the two germline ends. This CDR3 has 13 amino acids. CDR3: CASRTDRGTEAFF. Here the CDR3 DNA reads TGTGCCAGCAGGACCGATAGAGGCACTGAAGCTTTCTTT.

The V and J genes are TRBV14 and TRBJ1-3, with a tentative D call TRBD1 (5 bases). Germline CDR1 is SGHDN and CDR2 is FVKESK. This CDR3 has 16 amino acids. Trimming stripped 4 bases from V and 0 bases from J, with 13 bases between. The chain's CDR3 is CASSPQGFSSGNTIYF. CDR3 DNA sequence: TGTGCCAGCAGCCCCCAGGGCTTTAGCTCTGGAAACACCATATATTTT.

The rearrangement uses TRBV9 and TRBJ2-1; TRBD2 aligns across 7 bases. V lost 0 bases, J lost 6 bases, and 3 bases stayed unmatched. CDR3 length: 14 residues. The germline V gene has CDR1 SGDLS and CDR2 YYNGEE. The CDR3 region is CASSVAGGSNEQFF. The CDR3 DNA reads TGTGCCAGCAGCGTAGCTGGCGGGAGCAATGAGCAGTTCTTC.

Of note for this clonotype: A junction boundary mismatches the germline segment, possibly from a read error. V and J are TRBV27 and TRBJ1-2; no clear D. The CDR3 covers 16 residues. The germline CDR1 and CDR2 sequences are MNHEY and SMNVEV (reference sequence). The CDR3, as DNA: TGTGCCAGCAGTTTATATGGCGGGTCCCTTAACTATGGCAACACCTTC. Translation: CASSLYGGSLNYGNTF.

Only a few counts were recorded for this clonotype. The chain recombines TRBV11-3 with TRBJ2-1; D unresolved. CDR3 size: 12 residues. The germline V gene has CDR1 SGHNT and CDR2 YENEEA. V was cut by 3 bases and J by 5 bases, with 5 bases left in between. CDR3 sequence reads: CASSLGNNEQFF. The CDR3 nucleotides are TGTGCCAGCAGCTTGGGCAACAATGAGCAGTTCTTC.

V is TRBV10-3 and J is TRBJ1-5; D gene ambiguous. CDR1 and CDR2 from the germline V gene are ENHRY and SYGVKD. This CDR3 spans 15 amino acids. V was cut by 0 bases and J by 4 bases, with 10 bases left in between. The CDR3 sequence: CAISESVGINQPQHF. The CDR3 DNA sequence: TGTGCCATCAGTGAGTCCGTAGGGATTAATCAGCCCCAGCATTTT.